Below are 14 T cell receptor beta chains sequenced from a single sample in a study of cytomegalovirus exposure and HLA in healthy donors. A multiplex PCR was run with 60 Vbeta primers and 13 Jbeta primers. Assay: immunoSEQ multiplex PCR; the TCRdb copy retains only in-frame clones and omits some. Altogether around 40,000 clones are present, 66% being singletons, with the ten largest covering around 19%. The sample was PBMCs. The source of these receptors is a man aged 45-60 years in good health and CMV-seropositive.

V usage is TRBV5-4 and J usage is TRBJ2-6; possibly TRBD1 for D (5 bases). The CDR3 covers 16 residues. Germline CDR1 reads SGHNT; CDR2 reads YYREEE (reference sequence). V lost 3 bases and J lost 0, with 10 bases in between. The CDR3 is CASSSQGSSGANVLTF. The CDR3, as DNA: TGTGCCAGCAGCTCTCAGGGAAGCTCTGGGGCCAACGTCCTGACTTTC.

This clone was picked up a small number of times. This chain joins TRBV2 and TRBJ2-7; perhaps TRBD1 as D (6 bases). Germline CDR1 is SNHLY and CDR2 is FYNNEI. CDR3 length: 12 amino acids. The V and J ends lost 6 bases and 3 bases respectively, with 9 bases between them. The CDR3 region is CASRTGSYEQYF. The CDR3 DNA follows: TGTGCCAGCAGAACAGGGAGCTACGAGCAGTACTTC.

The chain carries TRBV27 and TRBJ2-2; 8 positions agree with TRBD1. V was clipped by 6 bases and J by 1 base; unmatched bases: 7. CDR1 MNHEY and CDR2 SMNVEV come from the germline V gene (reference sequence). CDR3 size: 16 residues. The CDR3: CASSLTGTGNTGELFF. CDR3 DNA sequence: TGTGCCAGCAGCCTTACCGGGACAGGGAACACCGGGGAGCTGTTTTTT.

The rearrangement uses TRBV5-6 and TRBJ1-5; perhaps TRBD1 as D (5 bases). CDR1 and CDR2 from the germline V gene are SGHDT and YYEEEE. The CDR3 runs 16 residues. Trimming shortened V by 0 bases and J by 7 bases, and 17 bases separated the two germline ends. CDR3 amino acids: CASSLGRGWGLQPQHF. As DNA, the CDR3 is TGTGCCAGCAGCTTGGGGAGGGGCTGGGGTTTACAGCCCCAGCATTTT.

This sequence joins TRBV7-9 and TRBJ1-2; 7 bases line up with TRBD1. The junction had 7 bases not matched to a gene; V was cut back by 2 bases and J by 4 bases. From germline, CDR1 is SEHNR and CDR2 FQNEAQ (reference sequence). The CDR3 length is 15 residues. CDR3: CASSLSTGVGYGYTF. CDR3 DNA sequence: TGTGCCAGCAGCTTATCAACAGGGGTGGGCTATGGCTACACCTTC.

The chain links TRBV6-5 to TRBJ2-1; 8 bases agree with TRBD1. The CDR3 is made up of 15 amino acids. Germline loops: CDR1 MNHEY, CDR2 SVGAGI. Losses at the gene ends were 0 bases for V and 5 bases for J; bases not matched to a gene: 3. In DNA form, the CDR3 reads TGTGCCAGCAGTTACTCGTGGACAGGGAACAATGAGCAGTTCTTC. Protein: CASSYSWTGNNEQFF.

This clone has only a few counts. The DNA is left out, because the CDR3 cannot be placed on it with certainty; the CDR3 is given as TCRdb lists it. The chain couples TRBV6-6 to TRBJ2-3; the DNA was not used to check the table's D call, TRBD2. Germline loops: CDR1 MNHNY, CDR2 SVGAGI (reference sequence). A total of 12 residues make up the CDR3, ends included. The CDR3 sequence: CASSTSRDTQYF.

This clone was detected only a few times. The genes are TRBV6-5 and TRBJ2-7; D may be TRBD2 (7 bases). This CDR3 is built from 15 residues. Trimming took 7 bases from V and 2 from J, leaving 18 bases between them. Germline-derived CDR1 and CDR2 are MNHEY and SVGAGI. The CDR3 coding sequence is TGTGCCAGCAAATCTAGGGGGGGGACACCCTACGAGCAGTACTTC. Its translation: CASKSRGGTPYEQYF.

The gene calls are TRBV27 and TRBJ1-2; TRBD1 aligns across 9 bases. Unmatched junction bases numbered 9, after V lost 6 bases and J lost 7 bases. Germline CDR1 MNHEY, CDR2 SMNVEV (reference sequence). The CDR3 loop spans 14 amino acids. CDR3 nucleotides: TGTGCCAGCAGACCAACAGGGGGCGCGGGTGGCTACACCTTC. Amino acids: CASRPTGGAGGYTF.

The gene calls are TRBV7-8 and TRBJ2-7; D unclear. The V gene's germline CDR1 is SGHVS and CDR2 FQNEAQ. This CDR3 is built from 12 residues. Trimming left V 2 bases short and J 4 bases short, with 6 bases between. The CDR3 is CASSLSRYEQYF. For the CDR3, the DNA is TGTGCCAGCAGCTTATCGCGGTACGAGCAGTACTTC.

The chain carries TRBV9 and TRBJ2-7; weak D call: TRBD1 (6 bases). Trimming removed 2 bases from V and 2 bases from J, with 14 bases in between. The CDR3 is made up of 15 amino acids. The germline gives CDR1 SGDLS, CDR2 YYNGEE. In DNA, the CDR3 is TGTGCCAGCAGCGTGGAACAGGGTCCTACCTACGAGCAGTACTTC. Protein sequence: CASSVEQGPTYEQYF.

This clone appeared a few times. The rearrangement joins TRBV7-2 to TRBJ2-5, with TRBD1 matching over 9 bases. Germline V gives CDR1 SGHTA, CDR2 FQGNSA. After removal of 8 bases from V and 4 bases from J, the junction contained 2 bases not matched to a gene. This CDR3 contains 12 residues. The DNA for the CDR3 is TGTGCCAGCGAGACAGGGGGAGAGACCCAGTACTTC. Its protein product is CASETGGETQYF.

The CDR3 loop is CASSWSGGSYGYTF. CDR3 DNA sequence: TGTGCCAGCAGCTGGTCAGGGGGGAGCTATGGCTACACCTTC. The V and J genes are TRBV5-8 and TRBJ1-2; TRBD1 agrees at 7 bases. V lost 3 bases to trimming and J lost 4 bases; unmatched junction nucleotides: 6. CDR1 SGHTS and CDR2 YDEGEE come from the germline V gene. The CDR3 runs to 14 residues.

The chain employs TRBV25-1 and TRBJ1-1; the D gene is possibly TRBD1 (5 bases). The CDR3 covers 15 residues. V dropped 4 bases and J dropped 2 bases, with 14 bases sitting between them. CDR1 and CDR2 from the germline V gene are MGHDK and SYGVNS. CDR3 coding DNA: TGTGCCAGCAGTGGACTAGCGGGGGTTAACACTGAAGCTTTCTTT. Translation: CASSGLAGVNTEAFF.